This TCR beta chain appears in the sequencing data of a study of T-cell reconstitution after alpha-beta-depleted transplantation in children. This clonotype has only a few counts. TCRbeta library preparation incorporated unique molecular identifiers. TCRdb reanalysed the PCR reads using MiXCR and keeps one entry per CDR3 protein. The sample lists some 600,000 distinct CDR3 sequences, roughly 15% occurring once. Trimming shortened V by 2 bases and J by 0 bases, and 11 bases separated the two germline ends. CDR1 is MNHEY and CDR2 is SMNVEV in the germline V gene (reference sequence). The CDR3 contains 17 residues.

Sequencing used PBMCs from the stem cell graft donor, obtained from the stem cell graft. V usage is TRBV27 and J usage is TRBJ1-6, with D unresolved. This TCR was sampled from a human donor who donated a stem cell graft to a child with acute myeloid leukemia. The CDR3 DNA reads TGTGCCAGCAGTTTAGAACCCTACAGCTCCTATAATTCACCCCTCCACTTT. It translates to CASSLEPYSSYNSPLHF.